This TCR beta chain was captured by sequencing in a study of blood T cell repertoires in COVID-19. Study-level information: The study drew acute and convalescent COVID-19 samples from the United States, Italy and Spain.

Original handling: Estimation of nucleated cell counts relied on the amplification of reference gene primers. Method: immunoSEQ multiplex PCR; TCRdb's copy keeps in-frame clones and lacks some. V, J and clone size derive from that table, while D and trimming were established from the DNA sequence. The sample includes hundreds of thousands of clones, 65% to 90% of them seen just once. Trimming removed 0 bases from V and 0 bases from J, with 13 bases in between. From germline, CDR1 is SGHDT and CDR2 YYEEEE. This CDR3 has 18 amino acids. The origin of this receptor is a woman of 80 years or more with active or convalescent COVID-19. Sample: peripheral blood. This chain connects TRBV5-6 to TRBJ2-6; a weak D match, TRBD1 (6 bases). The CDR3 loop is CASSLGFQGISGANVLTF. CDR3 coding DNA: TGTGCCAGCAGCTTGGGTTTTCAGGGGATCTCTGGGGCCAACGTCCTGACTTTC.